This T cell receptor beta chain is drawn from a study of T-cell memory formation after mild COVID-19. Study at large: Largely, TCR clusters stayed within a single donor.

This CDR3 contains 17 residues. Germline CDR1 SGHTA, CDR2 FQGTGA. Trimming cost V 0 bases and J 5 bases; bases outside gene matches: 9. Each CDR3 protein is one row after TCRdb ran MiXCR on the 5' RACE reads. This sample yields 400,000 to 450,000 distinct CDR3 sequences, of which about a sixth are seen a single time; around a fifth belongs to the top ten. The source is a man between 18 and 35 years old who had mild COVID-19 (a few samples of this study predate the infection). Cell type and time point are not known. The sample consisted of PBMCs or a T cell subset sorted from them (not recorded which). The chain has TRBV7-3 and TRBJ2-2; TRBD1 aligns across 7 bases. The CDR3 region is CASSLTPGTGATGELFF. The CDR3 bases are TGTGCCAGCAGCTTAACTCCGGGCACAGGGGCGACCGGGGAGCTGTTTTTT.